This T cell receptor (beta chain) was sequenced during a study of beta chain features in type 1 diabetes. The entirety of the isolated RNA underwent reverse transcription, so expressed TCRB transcripts were sequenced. TCRdb's copy holds only in-frame clones and misses some; the assay was immunoSEQ multiplex PCR. The sample records 250,000 to 300,000 clones, around 24% being singletons. The sample holds a few counts of this clone. Its antigen remains unidentified. Sampling consisted of one heparinised blood draw per donor, averaging around 120 mL. Findings of the study overall: There was a moderate but significant shortening of TCRB CDR3s in all four CD4+ subsets of Type 1 diabetes patients. Over-representation of high TCR-expressing cells was a possible consequence of cDNA sequencing.

The sequenced material came from naive CD4+ T cells from blood. This clonotype was sampled from a woman aged 25 to 39 with type 1 diabetes.

CDR3 loop: CASSITSGKDTQYF. The CDR3 bases are TGTGCCAGTAGTATAACCAGCGGGAAAGATACGCAGTATTTT. This chain connects TRBV19 to TRBJ2-3, with 7 bases lining up with TRBD2. J was trimmed by 5 bases and V by 2 bases; bases with no gene match: 4. The CDR3 is 14 residues long. Germline values: CDR1 LNHDA, CDR2 SQIVND (reference sequence).